Presented here are 18 T cell receptor beta chains from one specimen sequenced in a study of blood T cell repertoires in COVID-19. Some clones are missing from TCRdb's copy, which holds only in-frame ones; the method was immunoSEQ multiplex PCR. The sample shows 120,000 to 150,000 clones, over 75% of them seen only once. Input material: peripheral blood. Source of these receptors: a man in his fifties or sixties with active or convalescent COVID-19.

This clone was found once. The V and J genes are TRBV20-1 and TRBJ2-1; TRBD1 matches at 7 bases. The V gene's germline CDR1 is DFQATT and CDR2 SNEGSKA (reference sequence). The CDR3 loop spans 11 amino acids. The trim removed 6 bases at V and 10 bases at J, leaving 6 bases unmatched. The CDR3: CSAYDREEQFF. The DNA of the CDR3 is TGCAGTGCGTACGACAGGGAAGAGCAGTTCTTC.

This clone was seen a single time. The chain recombines TRBV2 with TRBJ2-3; 11 nucleotides line up with TRBD2. The germline V gene encodes CDR1 SNHLY and CDR2 FYNNEI. The V and J ends lost 7 bases and 2 bases, in that order; junction bases with no gene match: 11. The CDR3 length is 17 residues. CDR3 sequence (DNA): TGTGCCAGCACCAGAAACGGACTAGCGGGCTTCACAGATACGCAGTATTTT. This sequence encodes CASTRNGLAGFTDTQYF.

A few counts support this clone. This sequence joins TRBV7-3 and TRBJ2-2; 7 bases map to TRBD2. The CDR3 is made up of 17 amino acids. CDR1 is SGHTA, CDR2 FQGTGA, per germline. V lost 1 base, J lost 4 bases, and 9 bases stayed unmatched. The CDR3 protein is CASSLREGPLSTGELFF. The CDR3 DNA follows: TGTGCCAGCAGCTTAAGGGAGGGACCCCTGAGCACCGGGGAGCTGTTTTTT.

This chain joins TRBV27 and TRBJ2-7; 9 nucleotides line up with TRBD2. J was trimmed by 7 bases and V by 4 bases; bases with no gene match: 14. The germline V gene has CDR1 MNHEY and CDR2 SMNVEV (reference sequence). The CDR3 totals 16 residues. The CDR3 sequence: CASSWSSGGRAREQYF. The CDR3 bases are TGTGCCAGCAGTTGGTCGTCTGGCGGGAGGGCCCGGGAGCAGTACTTC.

As regards this clone: Sequence at one end of the junction differs from germline and may be a read error. The chain carries TRBV12-5 and TRBJ1-2; 7 bases align to TRBD1. Germline values: CDR1 LGHNT, CDR2 FRNRAP. The CDR3 covers 12 residues. The CDR3 region has the DNA TGTGCTAGTGGTCACTTTACCGGGACAGCCGCCTTC. It specifies CASGHFTGTAAF.

The DNA of the CDR3 is TGTGCCAGCAGCTTGGAGCGACAGGGGTTGGAGACCCAGTACTTC. Translating it yields CASSLERQGLETQYF. V and J are TRBV5-4 and TRBJ2-5; 8 positions agree with TRBD1. The CDR3 is 15 amino acids. Germline lookup yields CDR1 SGHNT and CDR2 YYREEE (reference sequence). After removal of 0 bases from V and 5 bases from J, the junction contained 6 bases not matched to a gene.

The chain couples TRBV7-9 to TRBJ2-2; D is unclear. Per the germline V gene, CDR1 is SEHNR and CDR2 is FQNEAQ (reference sequence). V was shortened by 5 bases and J by 4 bases, with 17 bases between the two germline ends. This CDR3 comprises 16 residues. CDR3 coding DNA: TGTGCCAGCAGCGGGTCTTCCAGCGTTCGCACCGGGGAGCTGTTTTTT. It translates to CASSGSSSVRTGELFF.

This chain joins TRBV11-2 and TRBJ2-7, with 15 bases identical to TRBD2. Trimming removed 5 bases from V and 5 bases from J; junction bases left unmatched: 4. CDR3 length: 15 residues. Germline V lookup: CDR1 SGHAT, CDR2 FQNNGV. The CDR3 protein is CASSQGTSGRNEQYF. The CDR3 DNA is TGTGCCAGCAGCCAAGGGACTAGCGGGAGGAACGAGCAGTACTTC. The full variable domain, with the rest looked up from reference TRBV11-2 and TRBJ2-7, is EAGVAQSPRYKIIEKRQSVAFWCNPISGHATLYWYQQILGQGPKLLIQFQNNGVVDDSQLPKDRFSAERLKGVDSTLKIQPAKLEDSAVYLCASSQGTSGRNEQYFGPGTRLTVT.

J is TRBJ2-4 and V is TRBV10-3, with no clear D. CDR3 length equals 11 residues. Deletions cut 4 bases from V and 5 bases from J, with 3 bases between. Germline-derived CDR1 and CDR2 are ENHRY and SYGVKD. CDR3 residues: CAISVENIQYF. The CDR3 DNA reads TGTGCCATCAGTGTAGAAAACATTCAGTACTTC.

CDR3 nucleotides: TGTGCCAGCACCCGAGCGGGCACCGGGGAGCTGTTTTTT. Translated: CASTRAGTGELFF. The rearrangement links TRBV12-3 or TRBV12-4 to TRBJ2-2, with D possibly matching TRBD2 (6 bases). The CDR3 totals 13 residues. V was shortened by 7 bases and J by 4 bases, with 10 bases between the two germline ends.

The rearrangement uses TRBV5-1 and TRBJ2-4; TRBD1 matches at 7 bases. The germline CDR1 and CDR2 sequences are SGHRS and YFSETQ. The CDR3 loop spans 15 amino acids. V was clipped by 3 bases and J by 1 base; unmatched bases: 4. The CDR3 protein is CASSSTGMAKNIQYF. DNA for the CDR3: TGCGCCAGCAGCTCGACAGGGATGGCCAAAAACATTCAGTACTTC.

The V and J genes are TRBV28 and TRBJ2-1; perhaps TRBD2 as D (5 bases). The germline gives CDR1 MDHEN, CDR2 SYDVKM. This CDR3 comprises 13 residues. For the CDR3, the DNA is TGTGTCATTGGAGGCACGGACTACAATGAGCAGTTCTTC. Protein product: CVIGGTDYNEQFF.

The V and J genes are TRBV5-4 and TRBJ1-4; tentatively, D is TRBD1 (5 bases). Trimming removed 0 bases at V and 4 bases at J, with 10 bases between. CDR3 size: 15 residues. From germline, CDR1 is SGHNT and CDR2 YYREEE (reference sequence). CDR3 nucleotide sequence: TGTGCCAGCAGCTTGGGGGGCCTCTATAATGAAAAACTGTTTTTT. Protein: CASSLGGLYNEKLFF.

This clone was found once. In nucleotides, the CDR3 is TGTGCCAGCAGTTCAGGGGGCGCCGACTACAATGAGCAGTTCTTC. It encodes CASSSGGADYNEQFF. The chain has TRBV6-5 and TRBJ2-1, with 8 bases that match TRBD1. Germline CDR1 MNHEY, CDR2 SVGAGI. The V and J ends lost 4 bases and 3 bases, in that order; junction bases with no gene match: 5. CDR3 length: 15 amino acids.

The J gene is TRBJ1-5, the V gene TRBV6-1; no clear D gene. Germline-derived CDR1 and CDR2 are MNHNS and SASEGT. V lost 0 bases and J lost 6, with 12 bases in between. The CDR3 is made up of 15 amino acids. The CDR3 coding sequence is TGTGCCAGCAGTGAAGCGGGCGGGCGCGGTCAGCCCCAGCATTTT. It yields the protein CASSEAGGRGQPQHF.

The rearrangement uses TRBV19 and TRBJ2-1; D is unresolved. The CDR3 loop spans 13 amino acids. With 2 bases removed from V and 8 bases from J, the gap between germline ends came to 10 bases. CDR1 and CDR2 (germline): LNHDA, SQIVND (reference sequence). The CDR3 sequence is CASSIIDRDEQFF. In DNA form, the CDR3 reads TGTGCCAGTAGTATAATCGACCGGGATGAGCAGTTCTTC.

The gene calls are TRBV6-2 or TRBV6-3 and TRBJ2-7; D is possibly TRBD2 (6 bases). The length of the CDR3 is 14 residues. CDR1 MNHEY and CDR2 SVGEGT come from the germline V gene. The V end was cut by 4 bases, the J end by 7 bases, with 17 bases between. The DNA of the CDR3 is TGTGCCAGCAGTTTCGTGGGACTGTACTTGGAGCAGTACTTC. It yields the protein CASSFVGLYLEQYF.

V usage is TRBV27 and J usage is TRBJ2-1; 9 nucleotides match TRBD2. The germline V gene has CDR1 MNHEY and CDR2 SMNVEV (reference sequence). V dropped 5 bases and J dropped 7; count of bases not matched to a gene: 33. This CDR3 spans 23 amino acids. Here the CDR3 DNA reads TGTGCCAGCAGTACCCTCCTATATCTGGGCGGGAGGGCTGGGCGAATAATGGCAAATGAGCAGTTCTTC. Its translation is CASSTLLYLGGRAGRIMANEQFF.